Reported below is one TCR beta chain. What it binds is not known. Both 60 Vbeta primers and 13 Jbeta primers went into the PCR. Some clones are missing from TCRdb's copy, which holds only in-frame ones; the method was immunoSEQ multiplex PCR. The table has roughly 150,000 clones, 80% seen once. This specimen belongs to a study of cytomegalovirus exposure and HLA in healthy donors. The V segment lost 5 bases and the J segment 4 bases; nucleotides outside the gene matches: 3. Per the germline V gene, CDR1 is MRHNA and CDR2 is SNTAGT. This CDR3 has 15 amino acids. The study's findings and limits: High specificity and sensitivity for cytomegalovirus status were reported for the classifier. In a later analysis, TCR beta V- and J-gene trimming was associated with a missense DCLRE1C variant. Judged likely to be a sequencing artifact was a cluster of highly shared sequence variants. For presence/absence analyses, sequencing depth was assumed to be roughly uniform across donors.

The rearrangement joins TRBV6-4 to TRBJ2-1; 12 nucleotides line up with TRBD2. This sequence originates from a woman between 40 and 55 years old in good health and CMV-seronegative. The specimen was PBMCs. The CDR3 DNA reads as TGTGCCAGCAGTCGGACTAGCGGGGAGTACAATGAGCAGTTCTTC. Encoded protein: CASSRTSGEYNEQFF.